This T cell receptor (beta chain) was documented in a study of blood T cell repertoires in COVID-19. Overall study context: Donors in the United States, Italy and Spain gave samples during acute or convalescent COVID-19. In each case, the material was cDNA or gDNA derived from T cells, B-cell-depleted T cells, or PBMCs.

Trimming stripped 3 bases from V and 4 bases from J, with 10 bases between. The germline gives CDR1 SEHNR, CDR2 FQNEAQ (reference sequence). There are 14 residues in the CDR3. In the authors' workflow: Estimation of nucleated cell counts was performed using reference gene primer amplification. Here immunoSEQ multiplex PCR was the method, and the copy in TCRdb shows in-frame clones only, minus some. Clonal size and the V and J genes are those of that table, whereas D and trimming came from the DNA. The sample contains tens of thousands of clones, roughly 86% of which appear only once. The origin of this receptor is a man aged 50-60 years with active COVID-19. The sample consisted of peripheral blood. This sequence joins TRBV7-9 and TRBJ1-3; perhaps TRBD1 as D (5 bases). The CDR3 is CASSLGREGNTIYF. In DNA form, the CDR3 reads TGTGCCAGCAGCTTGGGCAGGGAAGGAAACACCATATATTTT.